What follows are 28 T cell receptor beta chains derived from one specimen sequenced in a study of CD8+ T cells in alopecia areata. RNA extraction was followed by reverse transcription into cDNA, which acted as the sequencing template. Clones were read by immunoSEQ multiplex PCR, and TCRdb kept only the in-frame ones, dropping some. The data contain over 95,000 clones, around 38% of them singletons. Sequenced: CD4+ T cells sorted from blood. These receptors originate from a human donor with alopecia areata.

V and J are TRBV11-2 and TRBJ1-2; D is unresolved. Germline values: CDR1 SGHAT, CDR2 FQNNGV. The germline V and J ends were trimmed by 6 bases and 5 bases, with 13 bases remaining between them. The CDR3 is 13 residues long. CDR3 sequence (DNA): TGTGCCAGCAGACAGCCCCCCCGATATGGCTACACCTTC. Translation gives CASRQPPRYGYTF. Filled out from reference TRBV11-2 and TRBJ1-2, the complete variable domain reads EAGVAQSPRYKIIEKRQSVAFWCNPISGHATLYWYQQILGQGPKLLIQFQNNGVVDDSQLPKDRFSAERLKGVDSTLKIQPAKLEDSAVYLCASRQPPRYGYTFGSGTRLTVV.

The chain is built from TRBV21-1 and TRBJ2-1; the table's D gene call, TRBD2, was not cross checked with the DNA. TRBV21-1 is shown as a pseudogene. This CDR3 comprises 14 residues. This CDR3 is CASSRGGGRGEQFF. In DNA, the CDR3 is TGTGCCAGCAGCCGGGGAGGCGGGAGAGGGGAGCAGTTCTTC.

The V call is TRBV1, the J call TRBJ2-3. TRBV1 is deemed a pseudogene. The CDR3 totals 15 residues. For the CDR3, the DNA is TGCACCACAAAGGACGGCAAGTCTAGCACAGATACGCAGTATTTT. Protein sequence: CTTKDGKSSTDTQYF.

V usage is TRBV4-1 and J usage is TRBJ1-1, with no clear D. Looked up from germline, CDR1 is MGHRA and CDR2 is YSYEKL. The CDR3 covers 16 residues. The V gene lost 1 base and the J gene lost 2 bases, with 14 bases spanning the gap. The CDR3 region is CASSQVRFPENTEAFF. CDR3 nucleotide sequence: TGCGCCAGCAGCCAAGTTAGGTTCCCGGAAAACACTGAAGCTTTCTTT.

In this sample, this clone turned up a few times. This chain joins TRBV5-1 and TRBJ2-7, with 9 bases matching TRBD2. Looked up from germline, CDR1 is SGHRS and CDR2 is YFSETQ. V lost 4 bases and J lost 2; bases outside the gene matches: 7. This CDR3 region has 15 residues. CDR3 coding DNA: TGCGCCAGCAGCCAAGGACTAGCGCGACCCTACGAGCAGTACTTC. Protein product: CASSQGLARPYEQYF.

The chain recombines TRBV7-2 with TRBJ2-7; D not certain. V lost 5 bases and J lost 4, with 18 bases in between. CDR1 is SGHTA and CDR2 is FQGNSA in the germline V gene. The CDR3 is made up of 15 amino acids. The CDR3 sequence: CASSRVVQVGYEQYF. Written as DNA, the CDR3 is TGTGCCAGCAGCCGCGTCGTTCAGGTTGGGTACGAGCAGTACTTC.

The V gene is TRBV5-1, the J gene TRBJ2-1; tentatively, D is TRBD2 (6 bases). This CDR3 is built from 15 residues. The ends were cut back, 9 bases at V and 6 bases at J, with 22 bases in the middle. Germline V lookup: CDR1 SGHRS, CDR2 YFSETQ. DNA of the CDR3: TGCGCCACTCAGGCGGGAAATGAGGTTTCCAATGAGCAGTTCTTC. It codes for CATQAGNEVSNEQFF.

This clone was seen more than once but under ten times. This chain uses TRBV28 with TRBJ1-1, with D possibly matching TRBD1 (6 bases). Germline CDR1 reads MDHEN; CDR2 reads SYDVKM. This CDR3 region has 14 residues. The ends were cut back, 5 bases at V and 2 bases at J, with 12 bases in the middle. CDR3 loop: CASSPQGRNTEAFF. The DNA of the CDR3 is TGTGCCAGCAGTCCTCAGGGGCGTAACACTGAAGCTTTCTTT.

The chain is built from TRBV30 and TRBJ2-7; the match to TRBD1 covers 10 bases. V trimming: 1 base; J trimming: 3 bases; junction bases outside the gene matches: 15. The CDR3 is made up of 18 amino acids. From germline, CDR1 is GTSNPN and CDR2 SVGIG (reference sequence). The CDR3 DNA sequence: TGTGCCTGGAGTGGGACAGGGGGTTTCCTTGGTCTGGGCTACGAGCAGTACTTC. Translating it yields CAWSGTGGFLGLGYEQYF.

This clone was observed a few times. The chain combines TRBV30 with TRBJ1-5, with D unresolved. The CDR3 consists of 16 residues. Germline V lookup: CDR1 GTSNPN, CDR2 SVGIG (reference sequence). V was shortened by 2 bases and J by 1 base, with 15 bases between the two germline ends. The CDR3 sequence is CAWSYPGRGSNQPQHF. In nucleotides, the CDR3 is TGTGCCTGGAGTTACCCCGGACGGGGAAGCAATCAGCCCCAGCATTTT.

The table lists this clone with a few counts. The chain combines TRBV7-9 with TRBJ2-7, with a weak D call TRBD2 (6 bases). Per the germline V gene, CDR1 is SEHNR and CDR2 is FQNEAQ (reference sequence). The CDR3 runs to 12 residues. Trimming removed 5 bases at V and 3 bases at J, with 8 bases between. CDR3 in amino acids: CASSPRDYEQYF. The CDR3 coding sequence is TGTGCCAGCAGCCCGCGGGACTACGAGCAGTACTTC. The complete variable domain, with remaining parts taken from reference TRBV7-9 and TRBJ2-7, reads DTGVSQNPRHKITKRGQNVTFRCDPISEHNRLYWYRQTLGQGPEFLTYFQNEAQLEKSRLLSDRFSAERPKGSFSTLEIQRTEQGDSAMYLCASSPRDYEQYFGPGTRLTVT.

This chain connects TRBV30 to TRBJ2-1, with TRBD2 matching over 15 bases. The CDR3 runs to 18 residues. The V gene's germline CDR1 is GTSNPN and CDR2 SVGIG (reference sequence). J lost 1 base, V lost 3 bases, and 7 bases had no gene match. The CDR3 DNA follows: TGTGCCTGGAGCTCAGGGACTAGCGGGAGGATTTCCTACAATGAGCAGTTCTTC. Its protein is CAWSSGTSGRISYNEQFF.

The chain combines TRBV29-1 with TRBJ2-1, with a possible D match to TRBD2 (5 bases). Deletions cut 3 bases from V and 7 bases from J, with 16 bases between. The CDR3 loop spans 14 amino acids. Per the germline V gene, CDR1 is SQVTM and CDR2 is ANQGSEA. Here the CDR3 DNA reads TGCAGCGTTGATAGGTGGGAGTCGTTAAATGAGCAGTTCTTC. Its protein product is CSVDRWESLNEQFF.

This clone was observed a few times. The chain couples TRBV4-2 to TRBJ2-4, with TRBD2 matching 9 bases. The CDR3 is 15 residues long. V was clipped by 1 base and J by 6 bases; unmatched bases: 4. Per germline, CDR1 LGHNA and CDR2 YNFKEQ. CDR3: CASSQASGGSNIQYF. Here the CDR3 DNA reads TGTGCCAGCAGCCAAGCCAGCGGGGGGTCAAACATTCAGTACTTC.

This clone was recorded once. This rearrangement joins TRBV29-1 to TRBJ2-2; maybe TRBD1 (6 bases). With 7 bases removed from V and 2 bases from J, the gap between germline ends came to 11 bases. CDR3 length: 13 amino acids. Germline lookup yields CDR1 SQVTM and CDR2 ANQGSEA. The CDR3 reads CSARGPNTGELFF. Written as DNA, the CDR3 is TGCAGCGCCAGGGGTCCTAACACCGGGGAGCTGTTTTTT.

The chain employs TRBV30 and TRBJ1-1; 7 nucleotides line up with TRBD1. V shed 5 bases, J shed 5 bases, and the junction held 11 bases outside the gene matches. CDR1 and CDR2 (germline): GTSNPN, SVGIG (reference sequence). The CDR3 covers 14 residues. The CDR3 sequence: CAWAGLRGNTEAFF. In DNA, the CDR3 is TGTGCCTGGGCAGGACTCAGGGGGAATACTGAAGCTTTCTTT.

This clone was detected a few times. The rearrangement joins TRBV29-1 to TRBJ1-1; D is ambiguous. Germline V gene data show CDR1 as SQVTM and CDR2 as ANQGSEA. The V gene lost 5 bases and the J gene lost 0 bases, with 10 bases spanning the gap. The CDR3 loop spans 13 amino acids. The CDR3 sequence is CSVRTFLNTEAFF. For the CDR3, the DNA is TGCAGCGTTCGGACCTTTCTGAACACTGAAGCTTTCTTT.

This clone has only a few counts. The CDR3 DNA reads as TGTGCCAGCAGCTCCCTAATGAAGCAAGAGACCCAGTACTTC. Translating gives CASSSLMKQETQYF. The V gene is TRBV7-8, the J gene TRBJ2-5; D is uncertain. Trimming removed 4 bases at V and 2 bases at J, with 11 bases between. Germline V gene sequence: CDR1 SGHVS, CDR2 FQNEAQ. The CDR3 totals 14 residues.

The chain carries TRBV6-5 and TRBJ2-1; D might be TRBD1 (6 bases). The V end lost 7 bases, the J end lost 5 bases, and 12 bases lay between the germline ends. The V gene's germline CDR1 is MNHEY and CDR2 SVGAGI. CDR3 size: 13 residues. The CDR3 DNA reads TGTGCCAGCAACAGGGAAGCGGACAATGAGCAGTTCTTC. The encoded protein is CASNREADNEQFF.

This clone has more than one count but fewer than ten. The chain recombines TRBV23-1 with TRBJ2-4; perhaps TRBD2 as D (5 bases). TRBV23-1 is flagged as an ORF with uncertain function. This CDR3 is 15 amino acids long. V was pared by 8 bases and J by 10 bases, with 24 bases between. The CDR3 here is CASGYPDTGRGIQYF. The DNA for the CDR3 is TGCGCCAGCGGTTACCCAGACACCGGCAGAGGGATTCAGTACTTC.

This clone is a singleton in its sample. The chain is built from TRBV6-5 and TRBJ2-5, with 8 bases fitting TRBD1. Germline V CDR1 and CDR2: MNHEY, SVGAGI. The CDR3 consists of 13 residues. After removal of 10 bases from V and 2 bases from J, the junction contained 6 bases not matched to a gene. The CDR3 protein is CATRTGPQETQYF. CDR3 DNA sequence: TGTGCCACACGGACAGGGCCGCAAGAGACCCAGTACTTC.

The chain combines TRBV7-7 with TRBJ2-1, with 7 bases matching TRBD2. Germline CDR1 SSHAT, CDR2 FNYEAQ (reference sequence). The CDR3 length is 16 residues. V shed 5 bases and J 6 bases; nucleotides not matched to a gene: 13. CDR3 nucleotide sequence: TGTGCCAGCAGCCCCAACCCGGCAGGCGGGGGCAATGAGCAGTTCTTC. It translates to CASSPNPAGGGNEQFF.

As concerns this clone: Other DNA sequences in this sample translate to the same CDR3. The J gene is TRBJ2-1, the V gene TRBV20-1; D is undetermined. V gave up 3 bases and J gave up 7 bases, with 4 bases separating them. Germline CDR1 and CDR2: DFQATT and SNEGSKA (reference sequence). The CDR3 sequence is 10 residues long. The DNA for the CDR3 is TGCAGTGCTAGTTTTAATGAGCAGTTCTTC. Translating it yields CSASFNEQFF.

This clone was counted only a few times. The CDR3 loop is CSVAQGRSEQYF. DNA for the CDR3: TGCAGCGTCGCACAGGGGCGGAGCGAGCAGTACTTC. The rearrangement joins TRBV29-1 to TRBJ2-7; 7 bases are shared with TRBD1. The germline V gene encodes CDR1 SQVTM and CDR2 ANQGSEA. The V and J ends lost 6 bases and 6 bases, in that order; junction bases with no gene match: 8. The CDR3 is 12 amino acids.

The CDR3: CASSSIGAYNEQFF. The CDR3 nucleotides are TGTGCCAGCAGCTCAATTGGGGCCTACAATGAGCAGTTCTTC. This chain uses TRBV14 with TRBJ2-1; D gene ambiguous. The germline V gene encodes CDR1 SGHDN and CDR2 FVKESK. The CDR3 sequence is 14 residues long. V was cut by 5 bases and J by 2 bases, with 10 bases left in between.

V usage is TRBV2 and J usage is TRBJ2-7; 8 bases are shared with TRBD1. Trimming at V came to 6 bases and at J to 4 bases, leaving 14 bases not matched to a gene. The CDR3 extends over 16 amino acids. Germline V gene lookup returns CDR1 SNHLY and CDR2 FYNNEI. The CDR3 DNA sequence: TGTGCCAGCAGCGAAAACGTGGACAGGGTCGTGTACGAGCAGTACTTC. As protein: CASSENVDRVVYEQYF.

The chain carries TRBV5-6 and TRBJ1-6, with D possibly TRBD1 on 6 matching bases. The CDR3 contains 15 residues. In germline, CDR1 is SGHDT, CDR2 YYEEEE. V shed 0 bases and J shed 7 bases, with 11 bases lying between them. The CDR3 here is CASSLDRARNSPLHF. The CDR3 DNA sequence: TGTGCCAGCAGCTTGGACAGGGCGCGCAATTCACCCCTCCACTTT.

V gene TRBV19 combines with J gene TRBJ2-5; D may be TRBD1 or TRBD2 (5 bases each). CDR3 length: 17 amino acids. Deletions cut 4 bases from V and 5 bases from J, with 23 bases between. Germline V lookup: CDR1 LNHDA, CDR2 SQIVND (reference sequence). This CDR3 reads CASSKPGAGRNSETQYF. DNA for the CDR3: TGTGCCAGTAGTAAACCCGGGGCCGGGCGAAACTCGGAGACCCAGTACTTC.